This TCR delta chain is from a study of gamma delta lymphoproliferative disorders and STAT genes. The V end lost 5 bases, the J end lost 1 base, and 61 bases lay between the germline ends. CDR1 is GEAIGNYY, CDR2 EKD, per germline. The CDR3 covers 30 residues. TCRdb re-processed the multiplex PCR reads via CATT. Here the sample spans roughly 2,500 delta-chain clones, about 1.5% being singletons. By sample fraction, this clone is large. The identical CDR3 is also encoded by other nucleotide sequences in the sample. The receptor sequences were amplified from genomic DNA of peripheral blood mononuclear cells.

The sequence was collected from a human donor in good health. The rearrangement joins TRDV2 to TRDJ1; D may correspond to TRDD2 or TRDD3 (5 bases each). The sequencing input was blood. CDR3 sequence (DNA): TGTGCCTGTGGAATCAGTGGTTTGGGGACTGCCGGGGGCCACTCCAGTAGACGTCCTTATAAACTTCCGACCACCGATAAACTCATCTTT. It yields the protein CACGISGLGTAGGHSSRRPYKLPTTDKLIF.